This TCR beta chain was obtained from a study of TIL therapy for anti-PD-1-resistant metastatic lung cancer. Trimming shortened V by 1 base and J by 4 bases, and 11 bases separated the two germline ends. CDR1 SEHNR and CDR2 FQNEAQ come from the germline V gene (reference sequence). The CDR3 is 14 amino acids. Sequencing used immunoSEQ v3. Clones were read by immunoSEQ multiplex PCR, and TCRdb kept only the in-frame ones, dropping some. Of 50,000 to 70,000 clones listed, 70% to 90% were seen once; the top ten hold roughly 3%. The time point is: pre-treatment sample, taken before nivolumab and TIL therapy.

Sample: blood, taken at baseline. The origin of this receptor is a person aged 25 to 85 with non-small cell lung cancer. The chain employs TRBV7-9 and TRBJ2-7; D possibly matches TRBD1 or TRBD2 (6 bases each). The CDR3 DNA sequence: TGTGCCAGCAGCTTAGGCAAAGGGGGGTACGAGCAGTACTTC. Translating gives CASSLGKGGYEQYF.